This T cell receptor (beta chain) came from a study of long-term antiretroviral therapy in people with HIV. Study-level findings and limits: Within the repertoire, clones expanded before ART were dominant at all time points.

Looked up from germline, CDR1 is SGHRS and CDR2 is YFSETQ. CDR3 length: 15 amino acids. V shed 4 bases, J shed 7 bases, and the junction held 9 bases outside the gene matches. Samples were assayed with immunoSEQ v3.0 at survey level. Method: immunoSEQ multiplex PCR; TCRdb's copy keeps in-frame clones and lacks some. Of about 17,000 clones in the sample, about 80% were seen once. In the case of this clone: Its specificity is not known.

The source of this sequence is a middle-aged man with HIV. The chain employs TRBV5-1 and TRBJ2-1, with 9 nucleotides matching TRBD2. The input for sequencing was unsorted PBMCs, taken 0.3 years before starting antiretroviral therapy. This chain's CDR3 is CASSPFGGGVNEQFF. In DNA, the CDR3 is TGCGCCAGCAGCCCCTTCGGCGGGGGGGTTAATGAGCAGTTCTTC.